This T cell receptor (beta chain) came from a study of metastatic and nonmetastatic thyroid tumors (dated by TCRdb to 2018 to 2021). The study in broad terms: The researchers compared repertoires between peripheral blood samples and tumor or nodule tissue samples from patients with malignant or benign thyroid disease.

Details on this clone: The target of this receptor is not known. No per-base quality is available; no much larger clone lies one base away.

Before undergoing thyroid surgery, none of the patients had been given any kind of treatment. Using T-cell receptor beta sequencing, the researchers looked back retrospectively at clinical samples from patients, gathered between about 2011 and 2018. Study-level results and caveats: In both blood and tumor samples, malignant tumors were reported to have significantly higher TCR beta diversity than benign nodules.

The receptor library was made with PCR. The sample was run on an Illumina HiSeq 4000. The TCR beta-chain CDR3 region of each patient was profiled by high-throughput sequencing. Per the original workflow: Drawing on CDR3 differences between clinicopathological groups, the researchers built a classifier meant to tell apart patients with distant-metastatic papillary thyroid cancer. To measure repertoire diversity the researchers used the Shannon index, while the Morisita-Horn index served to gauge how similar the tumor and blood repertoires were. TCRdb's own reprocessing of the public reads used fastp at Q25 and MiXCR and kept productive beta chains. TCRdb's processing, not the authors', yielded these V and J calls. Counted in this sample were tens of thousands of clones; around 12% of them appeared once. The ten largest clones take up roughly 9.1% of the sample. The source material was tumor tissue. The TCR was taken from a female donor with papillary thyroid cancer or a benign thyroid nodule (not recorded which). Some clones in this sample may be carry-over from other donors' samples.

The sequenced DNA is TGTGCCAGCAGCCCAGGGGTTCACCTATACAATGAGCAGTTCTTC. Its coded protein is CASSPGVHLYNEQFF. The chain employs TRBV7-6 and TRBJ2-1, and the D gene may be TRBD1, 6 bases matching. The CDR3 spans 15 residues, from the cysteine through the phenylalanine. Of the read, only the CDR3 DNA is kept; its 45 bases are in frame from base 1. The germline V gene encodes CDR1 SGHVS and CDR2 FNYEAQ. V is clipped by 5 bases and J by 4 bases, and the sequence between their germline boundaries is 15 bases long. With the rest looked up from the reference TRBV7-6 and TRBJ2-1 genes rather than sequenced, the full variable domain is GAGVSQSPRYKVTKRGQDVALRCDPISGHVSLYWYRQALGQGPEFLTYFNYEAQQDKSGLPNDRFSAERPEGSISTLTIQRTEQRDSAMYRCASSPGVHLYNEQFFGPGTRLTVL.